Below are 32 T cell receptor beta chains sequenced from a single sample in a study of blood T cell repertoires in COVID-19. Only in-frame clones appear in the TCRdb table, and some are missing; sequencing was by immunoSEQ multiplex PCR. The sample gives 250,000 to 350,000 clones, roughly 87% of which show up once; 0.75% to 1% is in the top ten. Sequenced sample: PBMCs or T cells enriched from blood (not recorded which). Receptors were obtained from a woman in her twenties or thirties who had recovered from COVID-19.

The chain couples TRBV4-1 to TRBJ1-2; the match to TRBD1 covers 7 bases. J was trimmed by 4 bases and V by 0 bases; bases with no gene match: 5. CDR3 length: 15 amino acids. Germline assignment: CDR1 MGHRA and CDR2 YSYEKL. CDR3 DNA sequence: TGCGCCAGCAGCCAAGATCTAGCAGGGGGCTATGGCTACACCTTC. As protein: CASSQDLAGGYGYTF.

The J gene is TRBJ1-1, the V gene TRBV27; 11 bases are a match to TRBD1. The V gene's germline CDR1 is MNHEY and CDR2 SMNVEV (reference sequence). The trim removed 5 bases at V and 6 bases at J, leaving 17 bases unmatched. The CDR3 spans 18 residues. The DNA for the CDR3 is TGTGCCAGCAGTCCACCAGGGACAGGGGGACCGGGAGGGGCTGAAGCTTTCTTT. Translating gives CASSPPGTGGPGGAEAFF.

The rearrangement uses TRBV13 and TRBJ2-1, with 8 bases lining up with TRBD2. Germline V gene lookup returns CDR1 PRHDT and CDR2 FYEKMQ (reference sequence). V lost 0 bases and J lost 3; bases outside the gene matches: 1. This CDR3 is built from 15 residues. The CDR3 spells CASSLGLAGYNEQFF. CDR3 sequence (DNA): TGTGCCAGCAGCTTAGGGCTAGCGGGCTACAATGAGCAGTTCTTC.

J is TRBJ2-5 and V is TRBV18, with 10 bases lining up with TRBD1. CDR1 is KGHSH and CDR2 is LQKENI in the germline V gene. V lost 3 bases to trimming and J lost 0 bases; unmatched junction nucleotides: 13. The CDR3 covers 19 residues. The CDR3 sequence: CASSPRRTGGSNYQETQYF. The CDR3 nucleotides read TGTGCCAGCTCACCTCGGAGGACAGGGGGTTCAAATTACCAAGAGACCCAGTACTTC.

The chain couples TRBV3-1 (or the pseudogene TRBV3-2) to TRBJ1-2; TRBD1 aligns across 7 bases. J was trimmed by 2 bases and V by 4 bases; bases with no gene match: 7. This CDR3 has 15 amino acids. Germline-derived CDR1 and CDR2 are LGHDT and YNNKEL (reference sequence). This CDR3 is CASSPETGRNYGYTF. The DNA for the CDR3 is TGTGCCAGCAGCCCCGAGACAGGGCGAAACTATGGCTACACCTTC.

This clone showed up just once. The DNA for the CDR3 is TGTGCCAGCTCACCAGCAACAGGGGGGGAACTGTTTTTT. Its translation: CASSPATGGELFF. V and J are TRBV18 and TRBJ1-4; TRBD1 matches 8 bases. The V and J ends lost 2 bases and 12 bases, in that order; junction bases with no gene match: 5. Germline V gene data show CDR1 as KGHSH and CDR2 as LQKENI. The CDR3 is made up of 13 amino acids.

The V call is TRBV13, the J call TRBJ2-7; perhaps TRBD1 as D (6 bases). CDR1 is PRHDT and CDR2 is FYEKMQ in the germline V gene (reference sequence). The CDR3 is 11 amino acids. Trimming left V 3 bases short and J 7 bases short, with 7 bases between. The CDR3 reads CASSFDREQYF. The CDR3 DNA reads TGTGCCAGCAGCTTTGACAGGGAGCAGTACTTC.

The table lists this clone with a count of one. The CDR3 DNA follows: TGCGCCAGCAGAACGGGGGGCTCGGCGGACACTGAAGCTTTCTTT. It is translated as CASRTGGSADTEAFF. The chain employs TRBV23-1 and TRBJ1-1; weak D call: TRBD1 (6 bases). TRBV23-1 is placed among ORFs of uncertain function. The V end was cut by 6 bases, the J end by 3 bases, with 17 bases between. This CDR3 comprises 15 residues.

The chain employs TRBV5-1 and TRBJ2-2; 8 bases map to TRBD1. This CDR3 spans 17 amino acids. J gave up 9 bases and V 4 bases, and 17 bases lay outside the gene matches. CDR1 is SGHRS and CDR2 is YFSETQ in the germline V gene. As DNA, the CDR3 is TGCGCCAGCAGCCAACAACAGGGGGGACGAGGCCGCAGGGAGCTGTTTTTT. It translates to CASSQQQGGRGRRELFF. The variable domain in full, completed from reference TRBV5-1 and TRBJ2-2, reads KAGVTQTPRYLIKTRGQQVTLSCSPISGHRSVSWYQQTPGQGLQFLFEYFSETQRNKGNFPGRFSGRQFSNSRSEMNVSTLELGDSALYLCASSQQQGGRGRRELFFGEGSRLTVL.

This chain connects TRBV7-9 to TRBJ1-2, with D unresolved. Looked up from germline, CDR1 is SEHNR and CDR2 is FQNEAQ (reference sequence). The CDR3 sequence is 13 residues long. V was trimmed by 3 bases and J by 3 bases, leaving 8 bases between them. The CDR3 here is CASSFEADYGYTF. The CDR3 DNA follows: TGTGCCAGCAGCTTTGAGGCTGACTATGGCTACACCTTC. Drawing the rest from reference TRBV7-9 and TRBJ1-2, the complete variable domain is DTGVSQNPRHKITKRGQNVTFRCDPISEHNRLYWYRQTLGQGPEFLTYFQNEAQLEKSRLLSDRFSAERPKGSFSTLEIQRTEQGDSAMYLCASSFEADYGYTFGSGTRLTVV.

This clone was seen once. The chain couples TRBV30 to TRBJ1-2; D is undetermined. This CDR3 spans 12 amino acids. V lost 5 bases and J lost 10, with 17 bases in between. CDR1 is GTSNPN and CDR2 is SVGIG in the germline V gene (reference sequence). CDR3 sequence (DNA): TGTGCCTGGGGGGTTAGTCCGAACGACTACACCTTC. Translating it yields CAWGVSPNDYTF.

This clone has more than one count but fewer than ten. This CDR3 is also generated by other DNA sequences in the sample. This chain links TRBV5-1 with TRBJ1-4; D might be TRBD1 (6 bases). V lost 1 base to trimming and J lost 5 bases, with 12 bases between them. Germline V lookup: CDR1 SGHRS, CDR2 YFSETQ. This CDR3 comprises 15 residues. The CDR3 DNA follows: TGCGCCAGCAGCTTGAGGGGGACGACCAATGAAAAACTGTTTTTT. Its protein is CASSLRGTTNEKLFF.

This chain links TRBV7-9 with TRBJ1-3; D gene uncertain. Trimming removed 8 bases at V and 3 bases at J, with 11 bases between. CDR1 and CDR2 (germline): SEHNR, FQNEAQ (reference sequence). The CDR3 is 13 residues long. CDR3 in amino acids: CASLAGGGNTIYF. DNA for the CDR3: TGTGCCAGCCTCGCGGGCGGTGGAAACACCATATATTTT. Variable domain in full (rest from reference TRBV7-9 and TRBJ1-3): DTGVSQNPRHKITKRGQNVTFRCDPISEHNRLYWYRQTLGQGPEFLTYFQNEAQLEKSRLLSDRFSAERPKGSFSTLEIQRTEQGDSAMYLCASLAGGGNTIYFGEGSWLTVV.

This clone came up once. The CDR3 is CASSPRDTYGYTF. The CDR3 nucleotides read TGTGCCAGCTCACCCCGGGACACTTATGGCTACACCTTC. V gene TRBV18 combines with J gene TRBJ1-2; TRBD1 might be the D (6 bases). The V end lost 3 bases, the J end lost 5 bases, and 10 bases lay between the germline ends. Germline V CDR1 and CDR2: KGHSH, LQKENI. This CDR3 is 13 amino acids long.

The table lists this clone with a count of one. The CDR3 spells CASSYVWRVEDTDTQYF. Written as DNA, the CDR3 is TGTGCCAGCTCATACGTTTGGAGGGTGGAGGACACAGATACGCAGTATTTT. The chain employs TRBV18 and TRBJ2-3, with TRBD2 as a possible D gene (6 bases). V shed 5 bases and J shed 2 bases, with 20 bases lying between them. CDR1 and CDR2 from the germline V gene are KGHSH and LQKENI. The CDR3 runs to 17 residues.

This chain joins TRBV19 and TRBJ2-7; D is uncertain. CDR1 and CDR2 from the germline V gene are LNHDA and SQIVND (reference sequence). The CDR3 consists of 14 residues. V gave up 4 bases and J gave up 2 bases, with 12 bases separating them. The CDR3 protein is CASSKPNRAYEQYF. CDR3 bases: TGTGCCAGTAGTAAACCTAATCGGGCCTACGAGCAGTACTTC.

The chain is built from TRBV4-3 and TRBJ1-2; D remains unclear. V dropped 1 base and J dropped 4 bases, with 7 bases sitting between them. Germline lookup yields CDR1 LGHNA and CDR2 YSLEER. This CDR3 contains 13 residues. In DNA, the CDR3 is TGCGCCAGCAGCCAAGCAGGTAGCTATGGCTACACCTTC. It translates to CASSQAGSYGYTF.

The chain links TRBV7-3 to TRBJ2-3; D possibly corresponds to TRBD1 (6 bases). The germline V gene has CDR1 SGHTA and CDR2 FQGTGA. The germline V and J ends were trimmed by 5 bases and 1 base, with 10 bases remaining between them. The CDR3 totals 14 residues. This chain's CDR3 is CASSSNRGTDTQYF. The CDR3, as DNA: TGTGCCAGCAGCAGTAACAGGGGCACAGATACGCAGTATTTT. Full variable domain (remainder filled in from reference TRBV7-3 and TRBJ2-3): GAGVSQTPSNKVTEKGKYVELRCDPISGHTALYWYRQSLGQGPEFLIYFQGTGAADDSGLPNDRFFAVRPEGSVSTLKIQRTERGDSAVYLCASSSNRGTDTQYFGPGTRLTVL.

The CDR3 DNA reads TGTGCCAGCAGCTTACGTCCACAGGGCCGGGGAAACACCATATATTTT. As protein: CASSLRPQGRGNTIYF. The chain joins TRBV7-9 to TRBJ1-3; perhaps TRBD1 as D (6 bases). The CDR3 has 16 residues. The germline V gene encodes CDR1 SEHNR and CDR2 FQNEAQ (reference sequence). Trimming pared 2 bases from V and 4 bases from J, leaving 15 bases between. Using reference TRBV7-9 and TRBJ1-3 for the parts outside the CDR3, the full variable domain is DTGVSQNPRHKITKRGQNVTFRCDPISEHNRLYWYRQTLGQGPEFLTYFQNEAQLEKSRLLSDRFSAERPKGSFSTLEIQRTEQGDSAMYLCASSLRPQGRGNTIYFGEGSWLTVV.

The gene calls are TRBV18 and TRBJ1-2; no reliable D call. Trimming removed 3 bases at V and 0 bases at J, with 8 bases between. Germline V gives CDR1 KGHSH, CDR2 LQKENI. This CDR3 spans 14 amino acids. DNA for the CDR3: TGTGCCAGCTCACCCGGGTTAGCTAACTATGGCTACACCTTC. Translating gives CASSPGLANYGYTF. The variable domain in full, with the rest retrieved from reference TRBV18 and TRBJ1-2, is NAGVMQNPRHLVRRRGQEARLRCSPMKGHSHVYWYRQLPEEGLKFMVYLQKENIIDESGMPKERFSAEFPKEGPSILRIQQVVRGDSAAYFCASSPGLANYGYTFGSGTRLTVV.

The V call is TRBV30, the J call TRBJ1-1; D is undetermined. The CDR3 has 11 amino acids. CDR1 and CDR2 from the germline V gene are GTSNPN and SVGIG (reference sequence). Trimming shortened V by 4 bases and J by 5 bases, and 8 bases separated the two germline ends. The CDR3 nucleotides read TGTGCCTGGACCGTCGGGACTGAAGCTTTCTTT. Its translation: CAWTVGTEAFF.

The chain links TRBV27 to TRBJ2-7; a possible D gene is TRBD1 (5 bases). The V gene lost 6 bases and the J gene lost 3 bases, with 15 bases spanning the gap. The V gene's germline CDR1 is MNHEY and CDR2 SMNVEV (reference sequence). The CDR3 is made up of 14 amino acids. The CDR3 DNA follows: TGTGCCAGCAGGCCCCAGCCGCAGGGCTACGAGCAGTACTTC. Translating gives CASRPQPQGYEQYF.

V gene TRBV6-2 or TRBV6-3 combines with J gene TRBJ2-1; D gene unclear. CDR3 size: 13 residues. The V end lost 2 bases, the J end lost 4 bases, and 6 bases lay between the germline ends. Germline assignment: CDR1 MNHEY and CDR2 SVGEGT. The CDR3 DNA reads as TGTGCCAGCAGTTACGTCGGGTACAATGAGCAGTTCTTC. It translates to CASSYVGYNEQFF.

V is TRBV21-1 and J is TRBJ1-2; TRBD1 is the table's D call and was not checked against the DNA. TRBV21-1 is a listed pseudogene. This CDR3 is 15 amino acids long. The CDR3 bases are TGTGCCAGCAGCAAAACGGACAGACTTAACTATGGCTACACCTTC. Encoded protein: CASSKTDRLNYGYTF.

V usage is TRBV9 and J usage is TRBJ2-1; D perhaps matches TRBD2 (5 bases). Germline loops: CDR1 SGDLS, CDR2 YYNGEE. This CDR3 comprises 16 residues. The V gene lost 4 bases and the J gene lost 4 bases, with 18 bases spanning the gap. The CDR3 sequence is CASSSTPGLVYNEQFF. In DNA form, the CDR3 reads TGTGCCAGCAGCTCAACGCCAGGACTGGTTTACAATGAGCAGTTCTTC.

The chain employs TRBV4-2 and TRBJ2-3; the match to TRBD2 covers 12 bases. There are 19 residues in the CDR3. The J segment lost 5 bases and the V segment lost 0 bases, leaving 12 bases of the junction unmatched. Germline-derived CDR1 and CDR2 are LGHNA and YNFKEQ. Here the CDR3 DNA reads TGTGCCAGCAGCCAAGATAGGCCCGGACTAGCGGGAATCGAAGATACGCAGTATTTT. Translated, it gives CASSQDRPGLAGIEDTQYF.

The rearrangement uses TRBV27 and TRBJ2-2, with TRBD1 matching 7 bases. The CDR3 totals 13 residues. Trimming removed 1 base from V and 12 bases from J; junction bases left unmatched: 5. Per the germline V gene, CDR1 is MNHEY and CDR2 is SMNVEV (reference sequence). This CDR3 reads CASSLYDRAKLFF. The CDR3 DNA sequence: TGTGCCAGCAGTTTATACGACAGGGCTAAGCTGTTTTTT.

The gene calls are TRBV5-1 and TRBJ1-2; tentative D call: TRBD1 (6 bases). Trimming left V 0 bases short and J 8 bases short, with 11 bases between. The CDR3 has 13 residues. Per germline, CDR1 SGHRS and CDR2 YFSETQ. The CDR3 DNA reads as TGCGCCAGCAGCTTGGAACCCAGGGGCGGCTACACCTTC. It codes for CASSLEPRGGYTF. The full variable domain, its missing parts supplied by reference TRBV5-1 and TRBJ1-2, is KAGVTQTPRYLIKTRGQQVTLSCSPISGHRSVSWYQQTPGQGLQFLFEYFSETQRNKGNFPGRFSGRQFSNSRSEMNVSTLELGDSALYLCASSLEPRGGYTFGSGTRLTVV.

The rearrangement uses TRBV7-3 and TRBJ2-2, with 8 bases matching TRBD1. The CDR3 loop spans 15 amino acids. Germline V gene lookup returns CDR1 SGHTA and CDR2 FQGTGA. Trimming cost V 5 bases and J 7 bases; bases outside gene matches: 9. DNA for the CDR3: TGTGCCAGCAGCGGACAGGGTCTAGGGGGCGGGGAGCTGTTTTTT. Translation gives CASSGQGLGGGELFF.

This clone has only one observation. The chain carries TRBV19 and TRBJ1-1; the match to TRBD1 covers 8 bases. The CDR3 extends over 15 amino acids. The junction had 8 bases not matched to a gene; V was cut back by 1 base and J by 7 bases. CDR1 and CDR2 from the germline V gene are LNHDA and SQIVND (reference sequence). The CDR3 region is CASSIVGRGPGEAFF. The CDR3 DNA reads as TGTGCCAGTAGTATAGTCGGCAGGGGGCCAGGTGAAGCTTTCTTT. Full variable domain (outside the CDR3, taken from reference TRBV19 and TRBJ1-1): DGGITQSPKYLFRKEGQNVTLSCEQNLNHDAMYWYRQDPGQGLRLIYYSQIVNDFQKGDIAEGYSVSREKKESFPLTVTSAQKNPTAFYLCASSIVGRGPGEAFFGQGTRLTVV.

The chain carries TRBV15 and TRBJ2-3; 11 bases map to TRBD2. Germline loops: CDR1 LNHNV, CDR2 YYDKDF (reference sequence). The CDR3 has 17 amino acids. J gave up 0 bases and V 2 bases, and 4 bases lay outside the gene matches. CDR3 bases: TGTGCCACCAGCAGACAGACTAGCGGGGCGAGCACAGATACGCAGTATTTT. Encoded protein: CATSRQTSGASTDTQYF.

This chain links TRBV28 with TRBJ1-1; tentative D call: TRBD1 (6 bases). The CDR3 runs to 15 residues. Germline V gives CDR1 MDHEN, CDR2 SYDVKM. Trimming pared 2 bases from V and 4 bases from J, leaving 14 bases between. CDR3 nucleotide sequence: TGTGCCAGCAGTTTACCGAAGGGGGTATTCACTGAAGCTTTCTTT. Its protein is CASSLPKGVFTEAFF.